This T cell receptor beta chain was recovered during a study of Ad26.COV2.S vaccination and SARS-CoV-2 variants. Profiled with immunoSEQ multiplex PCR; TCRdb holds only in-frame clones, not every one. The table lists hundreds of thousands of clones, roughly 90% of them singletons. This CDR3 is 15 amino acids long. Germline V gene lookup returns CDR1 SGHKS and CDR2 YYEKEE (reference sequence). Trimming cost V 2 bases and J 4 bases; bases outside gene matches: 5. Treatment reported: some 20 received Ad26.COV2.S at low or high dose, single or two shots; several received placebo; per-sample allocation not given. The samples date from day 63 after the first vaccine or placebo injection. Expressing Wuhan-strain SARS-CoV-2 spike, an Ad26 vector served as the vaccine.

This rearrangement joins TRBV5-5 to TRBJ1-1, with TRBD1 matching 10 bases. Source: peripheral blood, taken in a trial of Ad26.COV2.S vaccine versus placebo. The sequence came from a person aged 18 to 65 who received the Ad26.COV2.S COVID-19 vaccine or a placebo. This CDR3 is CASSFGTGAGTEAFF. Here the CDR3 DNA reads TGTGCCAGCAGCTTTGGGACAGGGGCTGGCACTGAAGCTTTCTTT.